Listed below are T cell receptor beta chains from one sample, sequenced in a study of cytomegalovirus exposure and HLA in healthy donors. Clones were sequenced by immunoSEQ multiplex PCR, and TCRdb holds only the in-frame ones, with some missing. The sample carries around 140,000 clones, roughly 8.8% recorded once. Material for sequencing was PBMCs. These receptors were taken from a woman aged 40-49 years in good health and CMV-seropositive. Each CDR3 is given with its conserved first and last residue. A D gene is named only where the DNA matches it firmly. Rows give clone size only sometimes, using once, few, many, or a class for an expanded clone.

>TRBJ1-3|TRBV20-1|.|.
CSVSSGNTIYF
TGCAGTGTCTCCTCTGGAAACACCATATATTTT
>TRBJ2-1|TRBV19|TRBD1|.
CASSIVQGANYNEQFF
TGTGCCAGTAGTATAGTTCAGGGGGCGAACTACAATGAGCAGTTCTTC
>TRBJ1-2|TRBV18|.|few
CASLRGTDGYTF
TGTGCCAGCTTACGGGGGACGGATGGCTACACCTTC
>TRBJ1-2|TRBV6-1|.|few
CASGYGYYGYSF
TGTGCCAGCGGATATGGGTACTATGGCTACTCCTTC
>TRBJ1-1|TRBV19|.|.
CASSLSPNTEAFF
TGTGCCAGTAGTCTATCACCGAACACTGAAGCTTTCTTT
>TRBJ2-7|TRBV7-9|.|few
CASSYLGGEQYF
TGTGCCAGCAGCTATTTGGGGGGCGAGCAGTACTTC
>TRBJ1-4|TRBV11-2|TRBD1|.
CASSSGQGVTLQLFF
TGTGCCAGCAGCTCGGGACAGGGGGTTACCCTCCAACTGTTTTTT
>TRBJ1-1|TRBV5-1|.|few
CASRPSMNTEAFF
TGCGCCAGCAGACCCTCTATGAACACTGAAGCTTTCTTT
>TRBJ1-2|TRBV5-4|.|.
CASSLDGGGYGYTF
TGTGCCAGCAGCTTGGACGGGGGAGGCTATGGCTACACCTTC
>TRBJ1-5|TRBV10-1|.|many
CARGLPPLGGPQHF
TGCGCCAGGGGCCTACCTCCTCTCGGAGGGCCCCAGCATTTT
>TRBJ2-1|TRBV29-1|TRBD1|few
CSVEAQGVYNEQFF
TGCAGCGTTGAAGCACAGGGGGTTTACAATGAGCAGTTCTTC
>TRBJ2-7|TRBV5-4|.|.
CASSFSLGAEQYF
TGTGCCAGCAGCTTTAGTCTAGGGGCCGAGCAGTACTTC
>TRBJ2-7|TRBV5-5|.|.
CASSLGLVGLDYEQYF
TGTGCCAGCAGCTTGGGGTTGGTGGGACTTGACTACGAGCAGTACTTC
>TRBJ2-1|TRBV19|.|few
CASSLRTAYNEQFF
TGTGCCAGTAGTCTCCGGACAGCCTACAATGAGCAGTTCTTC
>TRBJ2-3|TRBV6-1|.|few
CASNARSTDTQYF
TGTGCCAGCAACGCCAGAAGCACAGATACGCAGTATTTT
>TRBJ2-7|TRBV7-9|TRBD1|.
CASSFDRGGSYEQYF
TGTGCCAGCAGTTTCGACAGGGGCGGCTCCTACGAGCAGTACTTC
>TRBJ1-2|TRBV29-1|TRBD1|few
CSAEGQGAWGYTF
TGCAGCGCGGAGGGACAGGGGGCTTGGGGCTACACCTTC
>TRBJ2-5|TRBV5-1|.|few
CASSLVGAGETQYF
TGCGCCAGCAGCTTAGTGGGGGCAGGAGAGACCCAGTACTTC
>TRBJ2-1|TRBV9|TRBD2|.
CASSVSGGSYNEQFF
TGTGCCAGCAGCGTTAGCGGGGGATCCTACAATGAGCAGTTCTTC
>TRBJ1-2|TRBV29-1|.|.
CSVDIPGQIYGYTF
TGCAGCGTCGATATCCCGGGACAAATCTATGGCTACACCTTC
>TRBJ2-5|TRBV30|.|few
CAWGRLVLEETQYF
TGTGCCTGGGGGAGATTGGTACTCGAGGAGACCCAGTACTTC
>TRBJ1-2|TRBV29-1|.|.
CSATGQTLSNYGYTF
TGCAGCGCCACAGGACAGACACTCTCTAACTATGGCTACACCTTC
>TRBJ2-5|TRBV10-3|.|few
CAISVRGNEETQYF
TGTGCCATCAGTGTCAGAGGGAACGAAGAGACCCAGTACTTC
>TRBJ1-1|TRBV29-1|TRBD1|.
CSVGTGGLNTEAFF
TGCAGCGTTGGGACAGGGGGGTTGAACACTGAAGCTTTCTTT
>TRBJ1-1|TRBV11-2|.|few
CASSFTVNTEAFF
TGTGCCAGCAGCTTTACGGTGAACACTGAAGCTTTCTTT
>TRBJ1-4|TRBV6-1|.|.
CASSEATGGGEKLFF
TGTGCCAGCAGTGAAGCAACGGGGGGAGGGGAAAAACTGTTTTTT
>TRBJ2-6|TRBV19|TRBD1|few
CASQGQGTSGANVLTF
TGTGCCAGCCAAGGACAGGGAACCTCTGGGGCCAACGTCCTGACTTTC
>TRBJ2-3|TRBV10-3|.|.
CAISVVRGGTDTQYF
TGTGCCATCAGTGTAGTCAGGGGGGGCACAGATACGCAGTATTTT
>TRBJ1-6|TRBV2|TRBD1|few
CASSAGQGLSPLHF
TGTGCCAGCAGTGCGGGACAGGGTCTCTCACCCCTCCACTTT
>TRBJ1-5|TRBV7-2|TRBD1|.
CASSVRTGEYSNQPQHF
TGTGCCAGCAGCGTCCGGACAGGGGAGTATAGCAATCAGCCCCAGCATTTT
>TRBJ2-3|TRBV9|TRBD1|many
CASSGGDRGQSTDTQYF
TGTGCCAGCAGTGGGGGCGACAGGGGTCAAAGCACAGATACGCAGTATTTT
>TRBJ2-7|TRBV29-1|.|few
CSVRTGPAYEQYF
TGCAGCGTGAGGACTGGACCTGCCTACGAGCAGTACTTC
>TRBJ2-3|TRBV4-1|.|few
CASTRVGTSTDTQYF
TGCGCCAGCACCCGAGTGGGGACTAGCACAGATACGCAGTATTTT
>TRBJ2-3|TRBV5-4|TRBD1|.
CASSRDRGQRRRTDTQYF
TGTGCCAGCAGCCGGGACAGGGGGCAACGTAGACGCACAGATACGCAGTATTTT
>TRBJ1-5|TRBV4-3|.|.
CASSQDAGGVPQHF
TGCGCCAGCAGCCAAGATGCGGGGGGCGTTCCCCAGCATTTT
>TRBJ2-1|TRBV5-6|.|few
CASSLPSLIRVYNEQFF
TGTGCCAGCAGCTTGCCAAGCTTGATTCGAGTTTACAATGAGCAGTTCTTC
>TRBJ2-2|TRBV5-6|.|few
CASSLRLGYTGELFF
TGTGCCAGCAGCCTCAGGTTGGGTTACACCGGGGAGCTGTTTTTT
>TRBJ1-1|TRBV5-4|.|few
CASSLGGGGNTEAFF
TGTGCCAGCAGCTTGGGAGGGGGGGGGAACACTGAAGCTTTCTTT
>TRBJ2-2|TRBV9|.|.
CASSLGTSTGELFF
TGTGCCAGCAGCCTCGGGACTTCCACCGGGGAGCTGTTTTTT
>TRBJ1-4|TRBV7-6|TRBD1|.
CASSAGTGNEKLFF
TGTGCCAGCAGCGCCGGGACAGGGAACGAAAAACTGTTTTTT